Sequencing of this T cell receptor beta chain was carried out in a study of identical twins' blood T cells. The donors were healthy female monozygous twins, three pairs in total. Reared together, all three twin pairs probably met the same infectious agents and vaccines. The germline V gene has CDR1 SEHNR and CDR2 FQNEAQ (reference sequence). The CDR3 consists of 14 residues. The ends lost 6 bases at V and 7 bases at J; junction bases unmatched: 11. Study outcomes and limitations: Shared environment remains a possible cause of twin similarity.

This clonotype has only a few counts. The antigen remains undetermined. TCRdb analysed the 5' RACE reads with MiXCR anew, one entry per CDR3 protein. The table shows around 380,000 distinct CDR3 sequences, with more than 25% occurring only once. The chain links TRBV7-9 to TRBJ1-2, with TRBD1 matching over 7 bases. The clonotype comes from a woman aged 18 to 49 in good health. Material: PBMCs. The DNA for the CDR3 is TGTGCCAGCAGATCGACAGGGCCTTGGGGTGGCTACACCTTC. Translated: CASRSTGPWGGYTF.